The 25 T cell receptor beta chains below come from one sample, sequenced in a study of T-cell memory formation after mild COVID-19. A single record per CDR3 protein comes from TCRdb applying MiXCR to the 5' RACE reads. The data contain around 310,000 distinct CDR3 sequences, roughly an eighth of them seen just once; the ten biggest clones take up 21%. Sequencing was carried out using PBMCs or a T cell subset sorted from them (not recorded which). Receptors were obtained from a man in his late teens or twenties who had mild COVID-19 (a few samples of this study predate the infection). Cell type and time point are not known.

On this clonotype itself: A much larger clonotype is one base distant, so this may be a read error. This rearrangement joins TRBV7-2 to TRBJ1-6, with 7 positions matching TRBD1. The CDR3 sequence is 18 residues long. Trimming took 3 bases from V and 7 from J; bases not matched to a gene: 15. The germline gives CDR1 SGHTA, CDR2 FQGNSA. The CDR3 reads CASSFSPGQVAWNSPLHF. CDR3 in DNA: TGTGCCAGCAGCTTCTCACCAGGACAGGTGGCATGGAATTCACCCCTCCACTTT.

The genes are TRBV6-2 or TRBV6-3 and TRBJ2-7, with 9 bases that match TRBD1. From germline, CDR1 is MNHEY and CDR2 SVGEGT. The CDR3 has 18 amino acids. Trimming took 2 bases from V and 2 from J; bases not matched to a gene: 13. The CDR3 protein is CASSYEADRGSVAYEQYV. The CDR3 DNA reads as TGTGCCAGCAGTTACGAGGCGGACAGGGGTTCGGTCGCCTACGAGCAGTACGTC.

This clonotype was observed many times. This CDR3 is CASSSSSGANVLTF. The CDR3 coding sequence is TGTGCCAGCAGCTCGAGCTCTGGGGCCAACGTCCTGACTTTC. V gene TRBV5-6 combines with J gene TRBJ2-6; no definite D call. CDR3 length: 14 amino acids. CDR1 and CDR2 (germline): SGHDT, YYEEEE. V was pared by 3 bases and J by 0 bases, with 4 bases between.

This chain joins TRBV2 and TRBJ1-1; D uncertain. Germline V lookup: CDR1 SNHLY, CDR2 FYNNEI. The CDR3 loop spans 17 amino acids. V was pared by 7 bases and J by 3 bases, with 24 bases between. The CDR3 nucleotides are TGTGCCAGCATTTTCGTGGATCTAGGGTTCTTGGACACTGAAGCTTTCTTT. It is translated as CASIFVDLGFLDTEAFF.

This clonotype turned up a few times. The genes are TRBV4-1 and TRBJ2-1; TRBD1 is a possible D gene (6 bases). Between the trimmed V and J ends, which lost 0 bases and 8 bases, there was a span of 29 bases. CDR3 size: 20 residues. Germline V gives CDR1 MGHRA, CDR2 YSYEKL. CDR3 in amino acids: CASSQDLGNPGVGSGDEQFF. CDR3 DNA: TGCGCCAGCAGCCAAGATCTGGGGAATCCAGGGGTAGGCTCGGGTGATGAGCAGTTCTTC.

The chain links TRBV5-1 to TRBJ1-4, with a tentative D call TRBD1 (6 bases). V was pared by 0 bases and J by 10 bases, with 16 bases between. The CDR3 has 15 amino acids. Germline V lookup: CDR1 SGHRS, CDR2 YFSETQ. The CDR3 sequence is CASSLAGGAHPKLFF. Here the CDR3 DNA reads TGCGCCAGCAGCTTGGCCGGGGGGGCTCACCCAAAACTGTTTTTT.

V is TRBV5-1 and J is TRBJ2-3; D is undetermined. V dropped 4 bases and J dropped 4 bases, with 13 bases sitting between them. Germline V gene sequence: CDR1 SGHRS, CDR2 YFSETQ. The CDR3 contains 14 residues. The CDR3 region is CASSLDQNPDTQYF. The CDR3 bases are TGCGCCAGCAGCCTGGACCAGAACCCAGATACGCAGTATTTT.

V is TRBV24-1 and J is TRBJ2-1; 11 bases agree with TRBD1. Per the germline V gene, CDR1 is KGHDR and CDR2 is SFDVKD. V shed 3 bases, J shed 6 bases, and the junction held 6 bases outside the gene matches. The CDR3 covers 16 residues. Here the CDR3 DNA reads TGTGCCACCAGTGATGCCCGGACAGGGGGCCTCAATGAGCAGTTCTTC. Amino acid sequence: CATSDARTGGLNEQFF.

The chain uses TRBV4-3 and TRBJ1-1; 7 nucleotides agree with TRBD1. J gave up 4 bases and V 5 bases, and 4 bases lay outside the gene matches. The CDR3 length is 13 residues. CDR1 is LGHNA and CDR2 is YSLEER in the germline V gene. The CDR3 region is CASSVQGTTEAFF. CDR3 in DNA: TGCGCCAGCAGCGTACAGGGGACCACTGAAGCTTTCTTT.

This clonotype was found many times. The gene calls are TRBV5-1 and TRBJ2-1; TRBD1 aligns across 10 bases. The J segment lost 7 bases and the V segment lost 4 bases, leaving 5 bases of the junction unmatched. The CDR3 has 14 amino acids. The germline V gene has CDR1 SGHRS and CDR2 YFSETQ. The CDR3 protein is CASSIRDRGNEQFF. In DNA form, the CDR3 reads TGCGCCAGCAGCATCCGGGACAGGGGTAATGAGCAGTTCTTC.

This chain links TRBV4-3 with TRBJ2-4; D is ambiguous. Germline V lookup: CDR1 LGHNA, CDR2 YSLEER. V gave up 1 base and J gave up 1 base, with 11 bases separating them. The CDR3 extends over 16 amino acids. The DNA of the CDR3 is TGCGCCAGCAGCCAAGTGAACAAAGGGGCCAAAAACATTCAGTACTTC. Its translation is CASSQVNKGAKNIQYF.

The chain couples TRBV6-2 or TRBV6-3 to TRBJ2-7, with a weak D call TRBD2 (7 bases). This CDR3 is built from 15 residues. V was cut by 0 bases and J by 4 bases, with 13 bases left in between. Germline V gene sequence: CDR1 MNHEY, CDR2 SVGEGT. The CDR3 region is CASSYSGGPWYEQYV. CDR3 bases: TGTGCCAGCAGTTACTCGGGGGGGCCTTGGTACGAGCAGTACGTC.

This clonotype was detected a few times. V and J are TRBV20-1 and TRBJ2-2; 8 nucleotides agree with TRBD2. Germline CDR1 and CDR2: DFQATT and SNEGSKA (reference sequence). This CDR3 spans 15 amino acids. The V gene end was trimmed by 5 bases and the J gene end by 0 bases; junction bases not matched to a gene: 5. The CDR3 sequence is CSASRGGPNTGELFF. As DNA, the CDR3 is TGCAGTGCTTCCCGCGGGGGGCCGAACACCGGGGAGCTGTTTTTT.

This chain uses TRBV4-2 with TRBJ2-3, with 12 bases that match TRBD2. Trimming cost V 1 base and J 0 bases; bases outside gene matches: 8. The CDR3 contains 19 residues. Germline V gene data show CDR1 as LGHNA and CDR2 as YNFKEQ. The CDR3 region is CASSQAGLAGGHSTDTQYF. The CDR3 DNA is TGTGCCAGCAGCCAAGCGGGGCTAGCGGGGGGGCATAGCACAGATACGCAGTATTTT.

J is TRBJ2-2 and V is TRBV29-1, with no clear D. Germline V CDR1 and CDR2: SQVTM, ANQGSEA. V dropped 4 bases and J dropped 8 bases, with 11 bases sitting between them. This CDR3 has 12 residues. As DNA, the CDR3 is TGCAGCGTTGCGGCTTCGATGGGGGAGCTGTTTTTT. Translation gives CSVAASMGELFF.

This clonotype was recorded at least ten times. The CDR3 nucleotides are TGTGCCAGCCTCCGGGACTACTCCTACGAGCAGTACTTC. Translated, it gives CASLRDYSYEQYF. The chain links TRBV6-2 or TRBV6-3 to TRBJ2-7, with 7 positions matching TRBD2. The V gene's germline CDR1 is MNHEY and CDR2 SVGEGT. V was clipped by 8 bases and J by 0 bases; unmatched bases: 4. The length of the CDR3 is 13 residues.

This chain joins TRBV3-1 and TRBJ1-5, with D possibly being TRBD1 (6 bases). Germline-derived CDR1 and CDR2 are LGHDT and YNNKEL (reference sequence). This CDR3 has 14 residues. Trimming left V 4 bases short and J 6 bases short, with 13 bases between. The CDR3 nucleotides are TGTGCCAGCAGCCCACAACAGGGTGGTCAGCCCCAGCATTTT. Translated: CASSPQQGGQPQHF.

This clonotype was counted a few times. V usage is TRBV6-2 or TRBV6-3 and J usage is TRBJ1-5; 8 bases align to TRBD1. Germline V lookup: CDR1 MNHEY, CDR2 SVGEGT. The CDR3 consists of 13 residues. V dropped 6 bases and J dropped 13; count of bases not matched to a gene: 11. DNA of the CDR3: TGTGCCAGCAGAAGGGACAGGCAGGACGATCAGCATTTT. It specifies CASRRDRQDDQHF.

This sequence joins TRBV30 and TRBJ2-1, with D unclear. Trimming pared 2 bases from V and 7 bases from J, leaving 12 bases between. The CDR3 is 13 residues long. Germline CDR1 reads GTSNPN; CDR2 reads SVGIG (reference sequence). The CDR3 sequence is CAWSPGLVNEQFF. The CDR3 DNA is TGTGCCTGGAGTCCCGGGCTCGTGAATGAGCAGTTCTTC.

V usage is TRBV4-1 and J usage is TRBJ2-1; 9 nucleotides agree with TRBD2. CDR3 length: 15 residues. Germline assignment: CDR1 MGHRA and CDR2 YSYEKL. V gave up 3 bases and J gave up 4 bases; unmatched junction bases: 4. The DNA of the CDR3 is TGCGCCAGCAGCCACCGACTAGCGGTGTACAATGAGCAGTTCTTC. Translation gives CASSHRLAVYNEQFF.

Only a few counts were recorded for this clonotype. The rearrangement uses TRBV5-4 and TRBJ2-5; 10 nucleotides match TRBD1. The V segment lost 4 bases and the J segment 3 bases; nucleotides outside the gene matches: 6. The CDR3 spans 15 residues. Germline V gene sequence: CDR1 SGHNT, CDR2 YYREEE (reference sequence). Written as DNA, the CDR3 is TGTGCCAGCAGCCAGTACGGGACAGGGGAAGAGACCCAGTACTTC. Translation: CASSQYGTGEETQYF. Supplemented by reference TRBV5-4 and TRBJ2-5, the full variable domain reads ETGVTQSPTHLIKTRGQQVTLRCSSQSGHNTVSWYQQALGQGPQFIFQYYREEENGRGNFPPRFSGLQFPNYSSELNVNALELDDSALYLCASSQYGTGEETQYFGPGTRLLVL.

This clonotype was seen more than once but under ten times. The chain has TRBV3-1 and TRBJ1-1, with unresolved D. CDR3 size: 14 residues. The germline gives CDR1 LGHDT, CDR2 YNNKEL (reference sequence). Trimming shortened V by 4 bases and J by 3 bases, and 12 bases separated the two germline ends. Here the CDR3 reads CASSPVTEDTEAFF. Written as DNA, the CDR3 is TGTGCCAGCAGCCCCGTCACGGAGGACACTGAAGCTTTCTTT.

The CDR3 DNA is TGCAGCGGGAGGGGGGTGAACACCGGGGAGCTGTTTTTT. It translates to CSGRGVNTGELFF. This sequence joins TRBV29-1 and TRBJ2-2, with D possibly called TRBD1 or TRBD2 (6 bases each). Germline CDR1 and CDR2: SQVTM and ANQGSEA. CDR3 length equals 13 residues. V lost 7 bases to trimming and J lost 1 base, with 10 bases between them.

This clonotype was observed a few times. The chain combines TRBV7-9 with TRBJ2-3; TRBD2 aligns across 8 bases. This CDR3 has 15 residues. Trimming removed 6 bases from V and 3 bases from J; junction bases left unmatched: 8. Per the germline V gene, CDR1 is SEHNR and CDR2 is FQNEAQ (reference sequence). For the CDR3, the DNA is TGTGCCAGCAGTCCAACCGGGACTAGGACAGATACGCAGTATTTT. This codes for CASSPTGTRTDTQYF.

This clonotype was counted only a few times. The gene calls are TRBV6-5 and TRBJ2-7; the D is unclear. CDR3 length: 13 amino acids. Trimming removed 0 bases from V and 5 bases from J, with 8 bases in between. Germline V CDR1 and CDR2: MNHEY, SVGAGI. The CDR3 spells CASSYSNRDEQYF. CDR3 DNA: TGTGCCAGCAGTTACTCGAACCGGGACGAGCAGTACTTC.